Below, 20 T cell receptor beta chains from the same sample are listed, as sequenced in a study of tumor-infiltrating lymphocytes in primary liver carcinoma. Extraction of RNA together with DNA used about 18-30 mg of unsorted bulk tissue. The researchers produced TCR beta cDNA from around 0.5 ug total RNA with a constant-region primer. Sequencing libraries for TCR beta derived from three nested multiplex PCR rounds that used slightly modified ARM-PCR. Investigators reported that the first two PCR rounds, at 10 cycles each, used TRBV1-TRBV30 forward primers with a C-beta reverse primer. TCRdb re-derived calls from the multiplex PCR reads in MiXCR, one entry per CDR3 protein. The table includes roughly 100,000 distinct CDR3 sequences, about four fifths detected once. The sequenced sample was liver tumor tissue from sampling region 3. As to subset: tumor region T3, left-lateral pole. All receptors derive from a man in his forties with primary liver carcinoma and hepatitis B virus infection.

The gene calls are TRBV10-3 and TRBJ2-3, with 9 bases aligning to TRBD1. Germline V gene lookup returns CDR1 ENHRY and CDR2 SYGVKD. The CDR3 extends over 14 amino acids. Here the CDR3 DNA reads TGTACCGTATCCGGGACAGGGTGCACAGATACGCAGTATTTT. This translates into CTVSGTGCTDTQYF.

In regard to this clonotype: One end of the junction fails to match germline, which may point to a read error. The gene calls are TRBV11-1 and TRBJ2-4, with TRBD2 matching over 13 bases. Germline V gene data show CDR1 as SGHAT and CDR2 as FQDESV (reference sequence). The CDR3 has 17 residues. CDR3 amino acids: CASSFRGTSGTKIIQHF. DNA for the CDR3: TGTGCCAGCAGCTTTCGCGGGACTAGCGGGACCAAAATCATTCAACACTTC.

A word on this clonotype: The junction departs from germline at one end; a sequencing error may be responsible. DNA for the CDR3: TGTGCCAGCAGCTTTAATAGTGCCTACGGGCAGTACTTC. Its protein product is CASSFNSAYGQYF. The V gene is TRBV7-8, the J gene TRBJ2-7; D remains unclear. Germline V gives CDR1 SGHVS, CDR2 FQNEAQ. CDR3 size: 13 residues. The full variable domain, its missing parts supplied by reference TRBV7-8 and TRBJ2-7, is GAGVSQSPRYKVAKRGQDVALRCDPISGHVSLFWYQQALGQGPEFLTYFQNEAQLDKSGLPSDRFFAERPEGSVSTLKIQRTQQEDSAVYLCASSFNSAYGQYFGPGTRLTVT.

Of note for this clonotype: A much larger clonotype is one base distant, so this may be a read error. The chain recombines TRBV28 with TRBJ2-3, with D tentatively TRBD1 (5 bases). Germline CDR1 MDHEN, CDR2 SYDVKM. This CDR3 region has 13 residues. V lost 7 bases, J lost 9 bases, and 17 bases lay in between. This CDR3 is CASTSTALGTQYF. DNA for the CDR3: TGTGCCAGCACCTCGACAGCCTTGGGGACGCAGTATTTT. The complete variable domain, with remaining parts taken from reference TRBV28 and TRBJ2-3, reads DVKVTQSSRYLVKRTGEKVFLECVQDMDHENMFWYRQDPGLGLRLIYFSYDVKMKEKGDIPEGYSVSREKKERFSLILESASTNQTSMYLCASTSTALGTQYFGPGTRLTVL.

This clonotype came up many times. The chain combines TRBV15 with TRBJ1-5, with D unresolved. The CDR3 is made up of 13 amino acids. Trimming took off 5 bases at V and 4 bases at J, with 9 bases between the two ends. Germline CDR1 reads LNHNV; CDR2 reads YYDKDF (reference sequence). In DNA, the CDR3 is TGTGCCACCAGCTGGGCAGTTAATCAGCCCCAGCATTTT. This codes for CATSWAVNQPQHF.

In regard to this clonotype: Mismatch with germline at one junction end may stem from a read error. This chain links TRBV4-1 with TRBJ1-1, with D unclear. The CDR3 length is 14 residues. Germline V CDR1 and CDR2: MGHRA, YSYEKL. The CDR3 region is CVSNQDPRAGEAFF. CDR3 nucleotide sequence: TGCGTCAGCAACCAAGACCCGCGGGCGGGTGAAGCTTTCTTT.

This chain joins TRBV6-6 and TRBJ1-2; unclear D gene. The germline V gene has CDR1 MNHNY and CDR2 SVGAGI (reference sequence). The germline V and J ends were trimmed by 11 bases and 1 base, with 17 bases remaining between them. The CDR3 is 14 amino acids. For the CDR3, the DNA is TGTGCCTCCTATGCGGAGCCGGTTAACTATGGCTACACCTTC. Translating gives CASYAEPVNYGYTF.

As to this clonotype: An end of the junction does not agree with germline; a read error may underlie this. The CDR3, as DNA: TGTACCAGCAGCTCATCCCGGGACCCCCCCTACGAGCAGTACTTC. Translating it yields CTSSSSRDPPYEQYF. J is TRBJ2-7 and V is TRBV11-1, with D perhaps matching TRBD1 or TRBD2 (5 bases each). Germline V gene sequence: CDR1 SGHAT, CDR2 FQDESV (reference sequence). This CDR3 has 15 amino acids.

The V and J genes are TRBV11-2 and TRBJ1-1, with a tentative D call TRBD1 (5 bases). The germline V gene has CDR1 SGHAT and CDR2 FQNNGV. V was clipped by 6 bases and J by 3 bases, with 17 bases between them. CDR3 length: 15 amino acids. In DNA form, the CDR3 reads TGTGCCAGCAGGTTCGGGGGGAGTCGGTACACTGAAGCTTTCTTT. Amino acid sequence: CASRFGGSRYTEAFF.

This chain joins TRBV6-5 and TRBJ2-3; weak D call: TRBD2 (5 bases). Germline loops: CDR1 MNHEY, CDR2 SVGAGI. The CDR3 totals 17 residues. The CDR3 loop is CVSSRSLAGRSTDTQYF. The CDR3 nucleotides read TGTGTTAGCAGCCGATCCCTAGCTGGAAGGAGCACAGATACGCAGTATTTT.

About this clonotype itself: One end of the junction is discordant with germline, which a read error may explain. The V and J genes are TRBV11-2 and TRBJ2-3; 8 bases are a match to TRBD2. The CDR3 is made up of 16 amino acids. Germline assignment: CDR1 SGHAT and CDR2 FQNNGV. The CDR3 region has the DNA TGTCCCAGCAACTTACAAGCGGGGGTCAGCACAGATACGCAGTATTTT. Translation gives CPSNLQAGVSTDTQYF. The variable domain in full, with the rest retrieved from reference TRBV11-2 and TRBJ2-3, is EAGVAQSPRYKIIEKRQSVAFWCNPISGHATLYWYQQILGQGPKLLIQFQNNGVVDDSQLPKDRFSAERLKGVDSTLKIQPAKLEDSAVYLCPSNLQAGVSTDTQYFGPGTRLTVL.

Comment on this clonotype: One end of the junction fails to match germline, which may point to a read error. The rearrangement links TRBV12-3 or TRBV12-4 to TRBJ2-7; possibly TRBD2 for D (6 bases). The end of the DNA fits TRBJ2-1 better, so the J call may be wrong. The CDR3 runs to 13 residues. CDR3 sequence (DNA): TGTGCCAGTAGTTTAGCGGACCTTGGCGAGCAGTTCTTC. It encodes CASSLADLGEQFF.

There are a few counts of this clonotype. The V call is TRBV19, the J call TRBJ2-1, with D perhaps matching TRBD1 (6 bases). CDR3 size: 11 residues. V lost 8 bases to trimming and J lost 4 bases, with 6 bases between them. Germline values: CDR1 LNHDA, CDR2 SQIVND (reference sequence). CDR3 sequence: CASQGYNEQFF. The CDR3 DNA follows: TGTGCCAGTCAGGGGTACAATGAGCAGTTCTTC.

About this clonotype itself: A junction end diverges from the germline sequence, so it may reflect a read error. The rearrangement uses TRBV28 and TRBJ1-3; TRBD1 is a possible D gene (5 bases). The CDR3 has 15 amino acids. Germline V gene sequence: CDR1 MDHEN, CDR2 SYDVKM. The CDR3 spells CVSSFYQGSGNNIYF. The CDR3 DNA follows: TGTGTCAGCAGTTTCTATCAGGGCTCTGGAAACAACATATATTTT.

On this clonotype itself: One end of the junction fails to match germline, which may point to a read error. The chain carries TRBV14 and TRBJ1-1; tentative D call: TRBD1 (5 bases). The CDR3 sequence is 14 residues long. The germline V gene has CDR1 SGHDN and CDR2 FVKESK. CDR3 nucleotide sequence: TGTGCCAGCAGCCATCGGACAACCAACATTGAAGCTTTCTTT. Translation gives CASSHRTTNIEAFF.

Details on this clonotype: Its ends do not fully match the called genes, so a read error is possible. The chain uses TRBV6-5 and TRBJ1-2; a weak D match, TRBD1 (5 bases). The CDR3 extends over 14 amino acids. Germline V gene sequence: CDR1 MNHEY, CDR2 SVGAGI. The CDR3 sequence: CASRPGTAELGYIF. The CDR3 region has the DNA TGTGCCAGCAGGCCCGGGACTGCTGAGTTGGGCTACATCTTC.

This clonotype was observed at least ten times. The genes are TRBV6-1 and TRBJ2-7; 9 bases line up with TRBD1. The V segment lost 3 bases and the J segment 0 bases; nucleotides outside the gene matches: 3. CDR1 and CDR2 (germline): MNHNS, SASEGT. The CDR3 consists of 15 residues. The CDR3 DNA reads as TGTGCCAGCAGTGAGGGACAGGGTTACTCCTACGAGCAGTACTTC. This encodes CASSEGQGYSYEQYF.

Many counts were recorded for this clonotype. The CDR3 DNA is TGTGCCAGCAGCCAAGATTGGAGGACAGGCAGAGTCTACAATGAGCAGTTCTTC. It codes for CASSQDWRTGRVYNEQFF. This rearrangement joins TRBV4-2 to TRBJ2-1; 7 nucleotides match TRBD1. Germline CDR1 and CDR2: LGHNA and YNFKEQ. The CDR3 is 18 amino acids. V lost 0 bases and J lost 3; bases outside the gene matches: 11.

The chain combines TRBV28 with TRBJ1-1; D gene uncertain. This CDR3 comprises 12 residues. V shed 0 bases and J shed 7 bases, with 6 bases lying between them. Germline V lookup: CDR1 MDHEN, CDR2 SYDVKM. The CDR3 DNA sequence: TGTGCCAGCAGTTTATGTGACGATGAAGCTTTCTTT. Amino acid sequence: CASSLCDDEAFF.

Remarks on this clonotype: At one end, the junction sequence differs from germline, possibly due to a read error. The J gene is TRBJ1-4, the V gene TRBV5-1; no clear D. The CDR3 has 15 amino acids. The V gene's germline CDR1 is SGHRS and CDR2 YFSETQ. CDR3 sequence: CASRLDGRPNEKLFF. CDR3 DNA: TGCGCCAGCAGATTGGATGGTCGACCGAATGAAAAACTGTTTTTT. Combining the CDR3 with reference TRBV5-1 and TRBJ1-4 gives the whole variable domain KAGVTQTPRYLIKTRGQQVTLSCSPISGHRSVSWYQQTPGQGLQFLFEYFSETQRNKGNFPGRFSGRQFSNSRSEMNVSTLELGDSALYLCASRLDGRPNEKLFFGSGTQLSVL.